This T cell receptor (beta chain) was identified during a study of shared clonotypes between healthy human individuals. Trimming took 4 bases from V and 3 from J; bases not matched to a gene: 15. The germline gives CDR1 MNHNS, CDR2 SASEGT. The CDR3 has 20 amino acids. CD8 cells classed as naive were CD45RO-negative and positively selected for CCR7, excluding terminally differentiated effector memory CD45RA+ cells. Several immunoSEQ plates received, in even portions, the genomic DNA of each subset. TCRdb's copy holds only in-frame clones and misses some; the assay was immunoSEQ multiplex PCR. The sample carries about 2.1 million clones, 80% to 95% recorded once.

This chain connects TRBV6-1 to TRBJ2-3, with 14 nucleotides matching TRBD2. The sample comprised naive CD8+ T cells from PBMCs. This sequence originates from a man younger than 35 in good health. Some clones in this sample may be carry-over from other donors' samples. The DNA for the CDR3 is TGTGCCAGCAGTGCTCCCGGGACTAGCGGGAGTTGGTTTGGGACAGATACGCAGTATTTT. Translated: CASSAPGTSGSWFGTDTQYF.